Listed below are T cell receptor beta chains from one sample, sequenced in a study of CD8 T cells in Susac syndrome. TCRdb itself ran the immunoSEQ multiplex PCR reads through MiXCR, one entry per CDR3 protein. Of about 200,000 distinct CDR3 sequences listed, roughly 92% are singletons. The source material was CD4+ T cells from PBMCs. These TCRs come from a human donor in good health. The CDR3 runs from the conserved cysteine through the conserved F or W. D genes are given only for firm matches. For some rows the clone size is stated as once, few or many, or as a class when expanded; others skip it.

CASSLSGGPAYQETQYF	TGTGCCAGCAGCTTGTCTGGAGGGCCAGCCTACCAAGAGACCCAGTACTTC	TRBJ2-5	TRBV7-9	.	.
CASSQDGAGASKNIQYF	TGTGCCAGCAGCCAAGATGGGGCAGGGGCCTCCAAAAACATTCAGTACTTC	TRBJ2-4	TRBV3-1	.	.
CASSPHGLGELFF	TGTGCCAGCAGCCCCCACGGACTGGGGGAGCTGTTTTTT	TRBJ2-2	TRBV3-1	.	.
CSVGGSPTGKSEAFF	TGCAGCGTTGGGGGGTCCCCGACAGGTAAATCTGAAGCTTTCTTT	TRBJ1-1	TRBV29-1	.	few
CASSIGFTGALNQPQHF	TGTGCCAGTAGTATAGGATTTACCGGGGCCTTAAATCAGCCCCAGCATTTT	TRBJ1-5	TRBV19	.	.
CASSYAGGPDYRWQETQYF	TGTGCCAGCAGTTACGCGGGAGGGCCTGACTATCGGTGGCAAGAGACCCAGTACTTC	TRBJ2-5	TRBV6-2/TRBV6-3	TRBD2	.
CASSAGQGNTDTQYF	TGTGCCAGCAGTGCAGGGCAGGGTAACACAGATACGCAGTATTTT	TRBJ2-3	TRBV2	.	once
CAWSVGSNQPQHF	TGTGCCTGGAGTGTTGGTAGCAATCAGCCCCAGCATTTT	TRBJ1-5	TRBV30	.	.
CATSREAGGAGYGYTF	TGTGCCACCAGCAGAGAGGCAGGGGGCGCGGGCTATGGCTACACCTTC	TRBJ1-2	TRBV15	TRBD1	.
CAWDGTGGPHTGELFF	TGTGCCTGGGACGGGACAGGGGGCCCCCACACCGGGGAGCTGTTTTTT	TRBJ2-2	TRBV30	TRBD1	.
CASKDRRTSYEQYF	TGTGCCAGCAAGGATCGGCGGACCTCCTACGAGCAGTACTTC	TRBJ2-7	TRBV6-5	.	.
CASSLGTGSFEQYF	TGTGCCAGCAGCTTAGGGACAGGGTCATTCGAGCAGTACTTC	TRBJ2-7	TRBV7-8	TRBD1	once
CASSFRDPGANVLTF	TGTGCCAGCAGTTTTCGGGATCCTGGGGCCAACGTCCTGACTTTC	TRBJ2-6	TRBV12-3/TRBV12-4	.	.
CASSLEGGYGYTF	TGTGCCAGCAGCTTAGAGGGCGGTTATGGCTACACCTTC	TRBJ1-2	TRBV7-2	.	.
CASSQADYGYTF	TGTGCCAGCAGCCAAGCAGACTATGGCTACACCTTC	TRBJ1-2	TRBV14	.	.
CASQLGSGNTIYF	TGTGCCAGCCAGTTGGGTTCTGGAAACACCATATATTTT	TRBJ1-3	TRBV6-1	.	.
CASSQPDRERNSPLHF	TGCGCCAGCAGCCAGCCTGACCGAGAGAGGAATTCACCCCTCCACTTT	TRBJ1-6	TRBV4-1	.	.
CASRRQENADTQYF	TGTGCCAGCAGACGACAGGAGAACGCAGATACGCAGTATTTT	TRBJ2-3	TRBV2	.	.
CASSLPGLLEQFF	TGTGCCAGCAGCTTGCCGGGACTCCTTGAGCAGTTCTTC	TRBJ2-1	TRBV7-6	.	.
CASSQWGSNYGYTF	TGTGCCAGCAGCCAATGGGGATCTAACTATGGCTACACCTTC	TRBJ1-2	TRBV3-1	.	.
CASSFAPGLAAPPYEQYF	TGCGCCAGCAGCTTTGCCCCGGGACTAGCGGCTCCCCCCTACGAGCAGTACTTC	TRBJ2-7	TRBV5-1	TRBD2	.
CASSLEAGTQHF	TGTGCCAGCAGCTTAGAGGCAGGAACCCAGCATTTT	TRBJ1-5	TRBV7-2	.	.
CASSPTGGVKNIQYF	TGTGCCAGCTCACCCACCGGCGGGGTCAAAAACATTCAGTACTTC	TRBJ2-4	TRBV18	.	.
CASSPREGVGNQPQHF	TGTGCCAGCAGCCCTAGGGAGGGGGTTGGCAATCAGCCCCAGCATTTT	TRBJ1-5	TRBV7-9	.	.
CASRWGIGGEQYF	TGTGCCAGCAGGTGGGGGATCGGCGGCGAGCAGTACTTC	TRBJ2-7	TRBV28	.	.
CASSQGWSQGGTDTQYF	TGTGCCAGCAGCCAAGGGTGGAGCCAGGGAGGCACAGATACGCAGTATTTT	TRBJ2-3	TRBV3-1	.	.
CASRGSQGGTGELFF	TGTGCCAGCAGGGGGTCACAGGGTGGCACCGGGGAGCTGTTTTTT	TRBJ2-2	TRBV28	.	.
CASSSGLAGVQETQYF	TGTGCCAGCAGTTCCGGACTAGCGGGGGTCCAAGAGACCCAGTACTTC	TRBJ2-5	TRBV12-3/TRBV12-4	TRBD2	.
CASSSVGYGYTF	TGTGCCAGCAGCTCCGTCGGTTATGGCTACACCTTC	TRBJ1-2	TRBV7-9	.	.
CASSGGTGVDEQYF	TGCGCCAGCAGCGGGGGGACAGGGGTCGACGAGCAGTACTTC	TRBJ2-7	TRBV5-1	TRBD1	.
CASSLEGTPYYEQYF	TGTGCCAGCAGTTTAGAAGGGACACCATACTACGAGCAGTACTTC	TRBJ2-7	TRBV27	.	.
CASSFQGSNSGYTF	TGTGCCAGCAGCTTCCAGGGATCTAACTCCGGCTACACCTTC	TRBJ1-2	TRBV7-2	.	once
CASRGTDEFNQPQHF	TGTGCCAGCAGAGGGACCGACGAATTCAATCAGCCCCAGCATTTT	TRBJ1-5	TRBV12-3/TRBV12-4	.	.
CSVRQGTDGYTF	TGCAGCGTCCGACAGGGAACTGATGGCTACACCTTC	TRBJ1-2	TRBV29-1	TRBD1	once
CASSPRSGLYGYTF	TGTGCCAGCAGCCCCCGAAGCGGCCTTTATGGCTACACCTTC	TRBJ1-2	TRBV7-2	.	.
CSARDRKRTSGIKSTGELFF	TGCAGTGCTAGAGACAGGAAGCGGACTAGCGGGATAAAATCCACCGGGGAGCTGTTTTTT	TRBJ2-2	TRBV20-1	TRBD2	.
CASSQAPGLAGEITKGTDTQYF	TGCGCCAGCAGCCAAGCCCCGGGACTAGCGGGGGAGATAACTAAGGGCACAGATACGCAGTATTTT	TRBJ2-3	TRBV4-3	TRBD2	.
CASSQDPYGSLGGDTQYF	TGCGCCAGCAGCCAAGATCCGTACGGGTCTTTGGGGGGAGATACGCAGTATTTT	TRBJ2-3	TRBV4-1	.	.
CASSFPGTGGDEAFF	TGTGCCAGCAGCTTCCCCGGGACAGGGGGCGATGAAGCTTTCTTT	TRBJ1-1	TRBV5-4	TRBD1	.
CASSNARSSGANVLTF	TGTGCCAGCTCCAACGCCAGAAGCTCTGGGGCCAACGTCCTGACTTTC	TRBJ2-6	TRBV18	.	.
CASSIGGGPSNQPQHF	TGTGCCAGTAGTATCGGCGGGGGTCCGAGCAATCAGCCCCAGCATTTT	TRBJ1-5	TRBV19	.	.
CASSFGTVLYTF	TGTGCCAGCAGTTTCGGGACTGTACTCTACACCTTC	TRBJ1-2	TRBV5-6	.	.
CASSQDQGEKLFF	TGCGCCAGCAGCCAAGACCAGGGAGAAAAACTGTTTTTT	TRBJ1-4	TRBV4-3	.	.
CASGVIRGNTGELFF	TGTGCCAGTGGGGTCATTCGGGGGAACACCGGGGAGCTGTTTTTT	TRBJ2-2	TRBV28	.	.
CASSLEITEAFF	TGTGCCAGCAGTTTGGAAATCACAGAAGCTTTCTTT	TRBJ1-1	TRBV28	.	.
CSVEAGDRGRHF	TGCAGCGTTGAAGCCGGGGACAGGGGAAGGCATTTT	TRBJ1-5	TRBV29-1	TRBD1	.
CSLRGRGEEQYF	TGCAGCCTTAGGGGGCGCGGTGAGGAGCAGTACTTC	TRBJ2-7	TRBV29-1	TRBD1	.
CASSLNPGATQYF	TGTGCCAGCAGTTTAAATCCCGGGGCTACGCAGTATTTT	TRBJ2-3	TRBV12-3/TRBV12-4	.	.
CASSRSSGGSKLQETQYF	TGTGCCAGCAGCCGCTCTAGCGGGGGGTCAAAACTCCAAGAGACCCAGTACTTC	TRBJ2-5	TRBV7-3	TRBD2	.
CASLGGPTGELFF	TGCGCCAGCTTGGGGGGGCCCACCGGGGAGCTGTTTTTT	TRBJ2-2	TRBV23-1	.	once
CATQNVNTEAFF	TGTGCCACCCAAAATGTGAACACTGAAGCTTTCTTT	TRBJ1-1	TRBV11-2	.	.
CASRGDDSVFGVLFF	TGTGCCAGCAGGGGGGACGATTCGGTTTTCGGTGTGCTGTTTTTT	TRBJ1-4	TRBV7-9	.	.
CASSLDGSPRGTEAFF	TGTGCCAGCAGCCTGGACGGCAGTCCCCGGGGGACTGAAGCTTTCTTT	TRBJ1-1	TRBV5-4	.	.
CSASIDSATNEKLFF	TGCAGTGCTAGCATAGATTCGGCAACTAATGAAAAACTGTTTTTT	TRBJ1-4	TRBV20-1	.	.
CASSYSMAEGSSGNTIYF	TGTGCCAGCAGTTACTCGATGGCGGAGGGAAGCTCTGGAAACACCATATATTTT	TRBJ1-3	TRBV6-2/TRBV6-3	.	.